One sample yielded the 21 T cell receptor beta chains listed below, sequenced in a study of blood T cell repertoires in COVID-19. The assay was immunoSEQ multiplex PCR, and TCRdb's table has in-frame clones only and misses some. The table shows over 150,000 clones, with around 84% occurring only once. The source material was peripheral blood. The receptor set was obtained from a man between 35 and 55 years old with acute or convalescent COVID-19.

The CDR3 sequence is CASQRQPNEKLFF. The CDR3 DNA sequence: TGTGCCAGCCAGAGACAGCCTAATGAAAAACTGTTTTTT. The chain joins TRBV6-5 to TRBJ1-4, with D possibly TRBD1 on 5 matching bases. V lost 8 bases, J lost 3 bases, and 10 bases lay in between. The CDR3 length is 13 residues. The germline V gene encodes CDR1 MNHEY and CDR2 SVGAGI.

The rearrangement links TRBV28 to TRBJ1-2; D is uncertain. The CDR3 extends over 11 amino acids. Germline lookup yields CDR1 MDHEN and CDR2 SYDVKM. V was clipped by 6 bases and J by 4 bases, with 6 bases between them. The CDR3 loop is CASRESYGYTF. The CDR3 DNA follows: TGTGCCAGCAGGGAGAGCTATGGCTACACCTTC.

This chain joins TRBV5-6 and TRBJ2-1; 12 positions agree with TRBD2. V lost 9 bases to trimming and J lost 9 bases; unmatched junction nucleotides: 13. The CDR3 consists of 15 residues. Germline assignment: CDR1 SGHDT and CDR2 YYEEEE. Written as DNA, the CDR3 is TGTGCCACCCGAAGCGCAGGACTAGCGGGGAGTGAGCAGTTCTTC. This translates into CATRSAGLAGSEQFF.

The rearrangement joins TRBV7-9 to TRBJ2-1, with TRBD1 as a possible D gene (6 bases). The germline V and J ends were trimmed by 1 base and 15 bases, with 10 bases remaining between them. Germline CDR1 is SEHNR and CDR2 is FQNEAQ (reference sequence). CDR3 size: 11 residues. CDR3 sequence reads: CASSLEQGRFF. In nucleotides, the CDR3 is TGTGCCAGCAGCTTAGAGCAGGGGAGGTTCTTC.

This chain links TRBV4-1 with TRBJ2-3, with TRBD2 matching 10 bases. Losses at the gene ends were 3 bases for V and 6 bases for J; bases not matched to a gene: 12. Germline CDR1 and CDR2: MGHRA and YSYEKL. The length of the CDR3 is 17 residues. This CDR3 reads CASSHTPLAGDADTQYF. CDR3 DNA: TGCGCCAGCAGCCACACACCCCTAGCGGGGGATGCGGATACGCAGTATTTT.

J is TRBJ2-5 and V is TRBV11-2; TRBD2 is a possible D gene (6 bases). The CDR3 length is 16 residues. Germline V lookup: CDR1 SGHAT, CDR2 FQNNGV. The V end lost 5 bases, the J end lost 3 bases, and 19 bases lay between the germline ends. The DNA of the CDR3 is TGTGCCAGCAGCCCGCCGCGTGGCGCGGGGAAAGAGACCCAGTACTTC. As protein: CASSPPRGAGKETQYF.

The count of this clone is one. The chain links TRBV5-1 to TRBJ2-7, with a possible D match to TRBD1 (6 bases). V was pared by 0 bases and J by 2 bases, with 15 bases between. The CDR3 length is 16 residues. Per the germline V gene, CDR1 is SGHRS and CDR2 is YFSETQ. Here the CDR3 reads CASSLGPGVSTYEQYF. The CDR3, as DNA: TGCGCCAGCAGCTTGGGGCCAGGGGTGTCCACCTACGAGCAGTACTTC.

This chain's CDR3 is CASSSGQYQETQYF. In DNA, the CDR3 is TGTGCCAGCAGCTCGGGACAGTACCAAGAGACCCAGTACTTC. The rearrangement links TRBV5-4 to TRBJ2-5; TRBD1 agrees at 7 bases. CDR1 and CDR2 (germline): SGHNT, YYREEE (reference sequence). The J segment lost 0 bases and the V segment lost 3 bases, leaving 2 bases of the junction unmatched. This CDR3 region has 14 residues.

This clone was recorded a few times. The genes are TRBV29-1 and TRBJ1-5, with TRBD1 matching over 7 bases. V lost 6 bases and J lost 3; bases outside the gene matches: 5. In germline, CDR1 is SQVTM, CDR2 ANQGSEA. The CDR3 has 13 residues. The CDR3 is CSVRGQSNQPQHF. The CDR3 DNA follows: TGCAGCGTGAGGGGACAGTCCAATCAGCCCCAGCATTTT.

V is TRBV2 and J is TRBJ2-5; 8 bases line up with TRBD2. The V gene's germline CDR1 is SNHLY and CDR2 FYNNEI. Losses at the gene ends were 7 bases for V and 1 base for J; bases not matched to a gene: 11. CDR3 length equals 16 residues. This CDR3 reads CASKSVAGSRQETQYF. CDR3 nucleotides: TGTGCCAGCAAAAGTGTAGCGGGGAGCCGCCAAGAGACCCAGTACTTC.

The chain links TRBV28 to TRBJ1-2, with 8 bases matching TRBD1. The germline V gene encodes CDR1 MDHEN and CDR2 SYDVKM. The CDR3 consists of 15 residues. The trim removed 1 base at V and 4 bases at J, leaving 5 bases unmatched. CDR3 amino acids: CASSLSGGRGYGYTF. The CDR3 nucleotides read TGTGCCAGCAGTTTATCAGGGGGCCGGGGCTATGGCTACACCTTC.

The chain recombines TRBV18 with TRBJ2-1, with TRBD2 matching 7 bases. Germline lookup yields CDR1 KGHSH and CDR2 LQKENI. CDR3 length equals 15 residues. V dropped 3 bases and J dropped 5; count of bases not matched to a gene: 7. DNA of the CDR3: TGTGCCAGCTCACCTTTGCCTAGCGGAAACAATGAGCAGTTCTTC. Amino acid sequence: CASSPLPSGNNEQFF.

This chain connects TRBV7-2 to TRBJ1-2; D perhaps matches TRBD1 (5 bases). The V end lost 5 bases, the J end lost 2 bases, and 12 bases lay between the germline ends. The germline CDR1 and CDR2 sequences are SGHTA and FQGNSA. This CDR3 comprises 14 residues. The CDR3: CASSPGLLNYGYTF. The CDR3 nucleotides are TGTGCCAGCAGCCCAGGGTTGTTAAACTATGGCTACACCTTC. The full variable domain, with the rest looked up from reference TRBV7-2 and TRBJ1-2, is GAGVSQSPSNKVTEKGKDVELRCDPISGHTALYWYRQSLGQGLEFLIYFQGNSAPDKSGLPSDRFSAERTGGSVSTLTIQRTQQEDSAVYLCASSPGLLNYGYTFGSGTRLTVV.

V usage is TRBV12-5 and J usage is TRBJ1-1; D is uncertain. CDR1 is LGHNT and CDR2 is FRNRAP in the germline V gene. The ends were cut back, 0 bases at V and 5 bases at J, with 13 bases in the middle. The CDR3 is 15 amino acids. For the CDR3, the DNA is TGTGCTAGTGGTTTGGTACCGGGGTTGGGAACTGAAGCTTTCTTT. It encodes CASGLVPGLGTEAFF.

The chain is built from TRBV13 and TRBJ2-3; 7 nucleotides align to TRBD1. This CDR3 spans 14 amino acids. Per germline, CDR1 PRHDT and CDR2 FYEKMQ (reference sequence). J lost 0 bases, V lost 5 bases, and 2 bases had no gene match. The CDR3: CASSTGQSTDTQYF. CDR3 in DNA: TGTGCCAGCAGCACGGGACAGAGCACAGATACGCAGTATTTT.

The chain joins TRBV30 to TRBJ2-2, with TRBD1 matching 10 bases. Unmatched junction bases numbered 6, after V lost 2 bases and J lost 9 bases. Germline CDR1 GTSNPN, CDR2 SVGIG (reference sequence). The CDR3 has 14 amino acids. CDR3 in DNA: TGTGCCTGGAGTTTGGGACAGGGGTTTTGGGAGCTGTTTTTT. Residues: CAWSLGQGFWELFF.

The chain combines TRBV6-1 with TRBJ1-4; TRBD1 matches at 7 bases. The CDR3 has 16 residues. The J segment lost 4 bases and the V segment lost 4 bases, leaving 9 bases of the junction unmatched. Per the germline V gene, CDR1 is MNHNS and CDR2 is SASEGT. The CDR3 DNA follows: TGTGCCAGCAGTGTTTTCTCCGGGACAGATAATGAAAAACTGTTTTTT. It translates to CASSVFSGTDNEKLFF.

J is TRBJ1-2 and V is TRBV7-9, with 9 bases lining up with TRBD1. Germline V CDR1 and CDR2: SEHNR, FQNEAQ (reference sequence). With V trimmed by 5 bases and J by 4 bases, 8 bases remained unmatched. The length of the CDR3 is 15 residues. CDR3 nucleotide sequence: TGTGCCAGCAGCCCCGGACAGGGGCACTCCTATGGCTACACCTTC. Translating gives CASSPGQGHSYGYTF.

DNA for the CDR3: TGTGCCAGCTCACCATCAGGGTATTATGGCTACACCTTC. Protein sequence: CASSPSGYYGYTF. V gene TRBV18 combines with J gene TRBJ1-2; tentatively, D is TRBD1 (5 bases). CDR1 and CDR2 from the germline V gene are KGHSH and LQKENI. V was shortened by 2 bases and J by 5 bases, with 9 bases between the two germline ends. The CDR3 is 13 residues long.

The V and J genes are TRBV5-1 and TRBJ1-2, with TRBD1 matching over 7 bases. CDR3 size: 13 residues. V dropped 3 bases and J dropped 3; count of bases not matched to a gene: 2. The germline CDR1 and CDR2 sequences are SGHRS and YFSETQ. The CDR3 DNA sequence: TGCGCCAGCAGCTCTACAGGGGACTATGGCTACACCTTC. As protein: CASSSTGDYGYTF.

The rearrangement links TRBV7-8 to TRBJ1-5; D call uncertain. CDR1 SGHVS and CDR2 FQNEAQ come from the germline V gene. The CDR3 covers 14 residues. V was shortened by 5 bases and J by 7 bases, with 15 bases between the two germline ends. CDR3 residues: CASSGEGGGQPQHF. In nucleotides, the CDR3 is TGTGCCAGCAGCGGGGAGGGAGGCGGCCAGCCCCAGCATTTT. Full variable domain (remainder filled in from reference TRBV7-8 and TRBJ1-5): GAGVSQSPRYKVAKRGQDVALRCDPISGHVSLFWYQQALGQGPEFLTYFQNEAQLDKSGLPSDRFFAERPEGSVSTLKIQRTQQEDSAVYLCASSGEGGGQPQHFGDGTRLSIL.